This passage covers 28 T cell receptor beta chains from one sample sequenced in a study of T cells in Graves' hyperthyroidism and ophthalmopathy. What was amplified from RNA transcripts were TCR beta CDR3 regions. The HTBI primer set served for first-round RT-PCR of the TCR CDR3. TCRdb redid the calling of the multiplex PCR reads with MiXCR, one entry per CDR3 protein. Of around 620,000 distinct CDR3 sequences in the sample, 13% to 15% were seen once. Sequenced sample: blood. Every receptor here comes from a woman between 18 and 30 years old with Graves' ophthalmopathy.

This clonotype was seen a handful of times. The chain couples TRBV7-9 to TRBJ2-7, with a tentative D call TRBD1 (6 bases). This CDR3 comprises 13 residues. Trimming took off 7 bases at V and 0 bases at J, with 10 bases between the two ends. CDR1 is SEHNR, CDR2 FQNEAQ, per germline (reference sequence). CDR3 sequence: CASTATGSYEQYF. CDR3 sequence (DNA): TGTGCCAGCACCGCGACAGGCTCCTACGAGCAGTACTTC.

This clonotype was seen a few times. The chain couples TRBV7-8 to TRBJ2-2; the D is unclear. CDR1 and CDR2 from the germline V gene are SGHVS and FQNEAQ. This CDR3 comprises 17 residues. Trimming stripped 3 bases from V and 0 bases from J, with 14 bases between. For the CDR3, the DNA is TGTGCCAGCAGCTTCAATTATATCACTACGAACACCGGGGAGCTGTTTTTT. Translating it yields CASSFNYITTNTGELFF.

Ten or more counts support this clonotype. V and J are TRBV29-1 and TRBJ2-1, with 9 positions matching TRBD2. This CDR3 is 17 amino acids long. V shed 6 bases, J shed 0 bases, and the junction held 12 bases outside the gene matches. Germline V lookup: CDR1 SQVTM, CDR2 ANQGSEA. CDR3 sequence reads: CSVLQEAGGPSYNEQFF. The DNA of the CDR3 is TGCAGCGTGCTCCAGGAGGCGGGAGGGCCCTCCTACAATGAGCAGTTCTTC.

This chain links TRBV6-4 with TRBJ2-7, with no clear D. CDR1 MRHNA and CDR2 SNTAGT come from the germline V gene. V lost 2 bases, J lost 0 bases, and 5 bases lay in between. CDR3 size: 13 residues. CDR3 bases: TGTGCCAGCAGTGACAAGAGCTCCTACGAGCAGTACTTC. Translation: CASSDKSSYEQYF.

With regard to this clonotype: At one boundary the junction diverges from the germline segment, which might be a read error. This chain links TRBV12-3 or TRBV12-4 with TRBJ2-2, with 11 bases lining up with TRBD2. The CDR3 loop spans 15 amino acids. The CDR3 bases are TGTGCCAGCAGTTTGACTAGCGGGAAGGGCGGGGAGCTGTCTTTT. Amino acids: CASSLTSGKGGELSF.

This clonotype was detected ten times or more. The chain links TRBV12-3 or TRBV12-4 to TRBJ2-1; weak D call: TRBD2 (6 bases). With 5 bases removed from V and 7 bases from J, the gap between germline ends came to 18 bases. This CDR3 contains 15 residues. The CDR3 reads CASSPSAGLGNEQFF. CDR3 DNA sequence: TGTGCCAGCAGTCCATCCGCGGGACTGGGGAATGAGCAGTTCTTC.

In this sample, this clonotype turned up many times. CDR3 amino acids: CASSSLPGSNQPQHF. In DNA form, the CDR3 reads TGCGCCAGCAGTTCGCTTCCGGGATCCAATCAGCCCCAGCATTTT. The genes are TRBV5-1 and TRBJ1-5; D unclear. Trimming stripped 5 bases from V and 3 bases from J, with 15 bases between. CDR3 size: 15 residues. Germline V CDR1 and CDR2: SGHRS, YFSETQ.

This clonotype has just a few counts. The chain joins TRBV29-1 to TRBJ2-1; perhaps TRBD2 as D (7 bases). Germline V gene data show CDR1 as SQVTM and CDR2 as ANQGSEA. The V gene lost 7 bases and the J gene lost 1 base, with 17 bases spanning the gap. The CDR3 loop spans 15 amino acids. The CDR3, as DNA: TGCAGCGCGCGAGGGGGGGGTGAATCCTACAATGAGCAGTTCTTC. Its translation: CSARGGGESYNEQFF.

This clonotype was observed many times. The J gene is TRBJ1-1, the V gene TRBV5-5; no clear D gene. This CDR3 comprises 13 residues. V gave up 3 bases and J gave up 3 bases, with 9 bases separating them. Germline lookup yields CDR1 SGHKS and CDR2 YYEKEE (reference sequence). CDR3 loop: CASSSAGDTEAFF. CDR3 coding DNA: TGTGCCAGCAGCTCGGCTGGGGACACTGAAGCTTTCTTT.

This chain uses TRBV9 with TRBJ2-3, with 7 bases lining up with TRBD2. The CDR3 is 16 amino acids. CDR1 is SGDLS, CDR2 YYNGEE, per germline. With V trimmed by 3 bases and J by 6 bases, 13 bases remained unmatched. This CDR3 reads CASSAGVAGVRDTQYF. Written as DNA, the CDR3 is TGTGCCAGCAGCGCCGGGGTAGCGGGCGTACGGGATACGCAGTATTTT.

There are a few counts of this clonotype. The chain combines TRBV9 with TRBJ1-1; 8 bases align to TRBD1. Germline-derived CDR1 and CDR2 are SGDLS and YYNGEE. CDR3 length: 18 amino acids. With 0 bases clipped from V and 4 bases from J, the junction kept 14 bases outside the gene matches. The CDR3 nucleotides read TGTGCCAGCAGCGTAGTCTCTGGACAGGGCAGTGTAGGCACTGAAGCTTTCTTT. Residues: CASSVVSGQGSVGTEAFF.

The chain joins TRBV5-1 to TRBJ2-2, with a tentative D call TRBD1 (5 bases). V was clipped by 7 bases and J by 1 base, with 20 bases between them. The CDR3 runs to 17 residues. The germline gives CDR1 SGHRS, CDR2 YFSETQ. The CDR3, as DNA: TGCGCCAGCCACCGCTCCCCAGGGCCCGGGAACACCGGGGAGCTGTTTTTT. Its translation is CASHRSPGPGNTGELFF.

This clonotype appeared many times. The CDR3 protein is CASSQEASGRATDTQYF. CDR3 nucleotide sequence: TGTGCCAGCAGCCAAGAGGCTAGCGGGAGGGCGACAGATACGCAGTATTTT. The chain joins TRBV3-1 to TRBJ2-3; 12 bases are shared with TRBD2. V dropped 0 bases and J dropped 3; count of bases not matched to a gene: 4. The V gene's germline CDR1 is LGHDT and CDR2 YNNKEL (reference sequence). The CDR3 sequence is 17 residues long.

This clonotype was detected a few times. A much larger clone sits a single nucleotide away, making a read error possible. The chain combines TRBV3-1 with TRBJ1-2; the D gene is possibly TRBD1 (6 bases). In germline, CDR1 is LGHDT, CDR2 YNNKEL (reference sequence). V lost 6 bases and J lost 3, with 14 bases in between. This CDR3 region has 14 residues. CDR3 DNA: TGTGCCAGCAGTCGTGTGGGGGCTTACTATGGCTACACCTTC. It translates to CASSRVGAYYGYTF.

This clonotype has ten or more counts. The chain combines TRBV7-2 with TRBJ2-7; D gene ambiguous. The germline V gene has CDR1 SGHTA and CDR2 FQGNSA. The V and J ends lost 1 base and 1 base respectively, with 11 bases between them. This CDR3 is 15 amino acids long. The CDR3 DNA follows: TGTGCCAGCAGCTTAGTAGGAGTATATTCCTACGAGCAGTACTTC. Translation: CASSLVGVYSYEQYF.

This clonotype showed up many times. The rearrangement joins TRBV7-2 to TRBJ2-7; TRBD2 matches at 14 bases. CDR1 and CDR2 (germline): SGHTA, FQGNSA. The CDR3 spans 17 residues. After removal of 2 bases from V and 4 bases from J, the junction contained 7 bases not matched to a gene. CDR3 DNA sequence: TGTGCCAGCAGCTTAAGACCAGGACTAGCGGGAGGTTACGAGCAGTACTTC. Translated, it gives CASSLRPGLAGGYEQYF.

This clonotype was seen only a few times. The chain is built from TRBV6-1 and TRBJ2-7, with 12 bases identical to TRBD1. Germline-derived CDR1 and CDR2 are MNHNS and SASEGT. The junction had 5 bases not matched to a gene; V was cut back by 6 bases and J by 2 bases. This CDR3 spans 15 amino acids. The CDR3 spells CASSLGTGGPYEQYF. CDR3 nucleotides: TGTGCCAGCAGCCTCGGGACAGGGGGCCCCTACGAGCAGTACTTC.

This clonotype was counted at least ten times. V and J are TRBV14 and TRBJ2-1, with 7 bases aligning to TRBD1. CDR3 size: 16 residues. With 0 bases clipped from V and 4 bases from J, the junction kept 6 bases outside the gene matches. Germline values: CDR1 SGHDN, CDR2 FVKESK. The CDR3 region is CASSQEGTEVYNEQFF. The CDR3 DNA follows: TGTGCCAGCAGCCAAGAGGGGACAGAGGTTTACAATGAGCAGTTCTTC.

This clonotype was counted a few times. V is TRBV4-1 and J is TRBJ2-6; no firm D call. Per germline, CDR1 MGHRA and CDR2 YSYEKL. V was clipped by 3 bases and J by 1 base, with 10 bases between them. The CDR3 spans 16 residues. The CDR3 region is CASSHVVLSGANVLTF. DNA for the CDR3: TGCGCCAGCAGCCACGTAGTATTGTCTGGGGCCAACGTCCTGACTTTC.

The chain has TRBV9 and TRBJ2-4; no clear D gene. The germline V gene has CDR1 SGDLS and CDR2 YYNGEE. Trimming took off 4 bases at V and 6 bases at J, with 17 bases between the two ends. This CDR3 has 15 amino acids. The CDR3 nucleotides read TGTGCCAGCAGCCCTTTAGTCCTGCCCGGAAACATTCAGTACTTC. As protein: CASSPLVLPGNIQYF. The full variable domain, rest sourced from reference TRBV9 and TRBJ2-4, is DSGVTQTPKHLITATGQRVTLRCSPRSGDLSVYWYQQSLDQGLQFLIQYYNGEERAKGNILERFSAQQFPDLHSELNLSSLELGDSALYFCASSPLVLPGNIQYFGAGTRLSVL.

The chain employs TRBV25-1 and TRBJ2-2, with 8 bases lining up with TRBD2. The germline gives CDR1 MGHDK, CDR2 SYGVNS. The CDR3 is 18 amino acids. V shed 1 base and J 2 bases; nucleotides not matched to a gene: 9. The CDR3 here is CASSEFVRLAGNTGELFF. The CDR3 nucleotides are TGTGCCAGCAGTGAATTTGTTAGGCTAGCGGGCAACACCGGGGAGCTGTTTTTT.

This clonotype was observed many times. The chain carries TRBV9 and TRBJ1-1; no clear D. CDR3 length equals 11 residues. The germline V gene has CDR1 SGDLS and CDR2 YYNGEE. V was clipped by 0 bases and J by 8 bases, with 5 bases between them. The CDR3 nucleotides are TGTGCCAGCAGCGTAGGCGGAGAAGCTTTCTTT. Its protein product is CASSVGGEAFF.

The chain combines TRBV24-1 with TRBJ1-1; D possibly corresponds to TRBD1 (5 bases). Per the germline V gene, CDR1 is KGHDR and CDR2 is SFDVKD. This CDR3 contains 14 residues. Trimming shortened V by 7 bases and J by 3 bases, and 14 bases separated the two germline ends. The CDR3 nucleotides are TGTGCCACCAGCCGGGACGCGGGGGACACTGAAGCTTTCTTT. Translated, it gives CATSRDAGDTEAFF.

This clonotype was recorded at least ten times. The rearrangement links TRBV28 to TRBJ2-3; 8 nucleotides align to TRBD2. The CDR3 is made up of 15 amino acids. V dropped 3 bases and J dropped 1; count of bases not matched to a gene: 3. Germline values: CDR1 MDHEN, CDR2 SYDVKM. The CDR3, as DNA: TGTGCCAGCAGTTTCTTAGCGGGACGCACAGATACGCAGTATTTT. Protein sequence: CASSFLAGRTDTQYF.

This clonotype was counted at least ten times. As DNA, the CDR3 is TGTGCCAGCAGCGTAGGGGGAGCCTACAATGAGCAGTTCTTC. Its protein product is CASSVGGAYNEQFF. This chain uses TRBV9 with TRBJ2-1; maybe TRBD2 (5 bases). Germline CDR1 and CDR2: SGDLS and YYNGEE. V lost 0 bases and J lost 2, with 6 bases in between. CDR3 length: 14 amino acids. The variable domain in full, completed from reference TRBV9 and TRBJ2-1, reads DSGVTQTPKHLITATGQRVTLRCSPRSGDLSVYWYQQSLDQGLQFLIQYYNGEERAKGNILERFSAQQFPDLHSELNLSSLELGDSALYFCASSVGGAYNEQFFGPGTRLTVL.

The rearrangement uses TRBV20-1 and TRBJ2-3; D is unclear. V gave up 0 bases and J gave up 2 bases, with 6 bases separating them. Germline values: CDR1 DFQATT, CDR2 SNEGSKA (reference sequence). CDR3 length: 13 residues. CDR3 residues: CSARDPYTDTQYF. The DNA for the CDR3 is TGCAGTGCTAGAGATCCATACACAGATACGCAGTATTTT.

V gene TRBV4-3 combines with J gene TRBJ2-7; TRBD1 or TRBD2 may be the D gene (5 bases each). Germline V CDR1 and CDR2: LGHNA, YSLEER. This CDR3 region has 15 residues. Trimming pared 4 bases from V and 0 bases from J, leaving 13 bases between. CDR3 residues: CASSPGPSVSYEQYF. Here the CDR3 DNA reads TGCGCCAGCAGCCCGGGACCATCGGTCTCCTACGAGCAGTACTTC.

This clonotype was observed many times. The genes are TRBV7-6 and TRBJ1-2; D uncertain. This CDR3 is 14 amino acids long. Trimming removed 5 bases at V and 2 bases at J, with 12 bases between. Per germline, CDR1 SGHVS and CDR2 FNYEAQ. CDR3 protein: CASSRQLTNYGYTF. CDR3 bases: TGTGCCAGCAGCCGACAACTAACCAACTATGGCTACACCTTC.